Shown below are 6 T cell receptor beta chains from a single sample sequenced in a study of cytomegalovirus exposure and HLA in healthy donors (TCRdb year 2017). The receptor library was made with the immunoSEQ multiplex PCR assay. For the multiplex PCR, a mixture combining 60 forward primers for TCR Vbeta segments and 13 reverse primers for TCR Jbeta segments was used. The table comes from immuneACCESS by way of TCRdb, which keeps in-frame sequences with V and J called. Part of the clones is missing from these tables; in studies checked, under half for an unresolved V gene and the rest for unknown reasons. The sample has nearly 200,000 clones on record, approximately 83% of them singletons. The ten largest make up roughly 0.097% of the sample. Sequences were obtained from PBMCs. Every receptor here comes from a boy younger than 10 in good health and CMV-seronegative.

Of note for this clone: One end of the junction varies from germline; a read error may be responsible. This chain links TRBV14 with TRBJ2-3; TRBD1 is a possible D gene (5 bases). This CDR3 contains 13 residues. CDR1 and CDR2 from the germline V gene are SGHDN and FVKESK. CDR3 sequence: CASSQQGTGTQYF. The CDR3 DNA reads TGTGCCAGCAGCCAGCAGGGCACAGGTACGCAGTATTTT.

This sequence joins TRBV7-2 and TRBJ1-6; D not resolved. Looked up from germline, CDR1 is SGHTA and CDR2 is FQGNSA. V lost 2 bases to trimming and J lost 7 bases, with 15 bases between them. CDR3 length equals 16 residues. In nucleotides, the CDR3 is TGTGCCAGCAGCTTACTCCCGACAAGGAACAATTCACCCCTCCACTTT. It specifies CASSLLPTRNNSPLHF.

This chain uses TRBV10-2 with TRBJ2-5, with 7 nucleotides matching TRBD2. CDR1 is WSHSY, CDR2 SAAADI, per germline. The length of the CDR3 is 13 residues. The V segment lost 6 bases and the J segment 2 bases; nucleotides outside the gene matches: 3. The CDR3 region is CASSGGLQETQYF. The CDR3 DNA follows: TGCGCCAGCAGCGGGGGGTTACAAGAGACCCAGTACTTC.

This clone was observed a few times. This chain joins TRBV4-3 and TRBJ2-5, with D possibly matching TRBD2 (6 bases). The CDR3 spans 15 residues. The germline V gene has CDR1 LGHNA and CDR2 YSLEER. The V and J ends lost 1 base and 1 base respectively, with 10 bases between them. CDR3 nucleotide sequence: TGCGCCAGCAGCCAAGGACGGGGGACCCAAGAGACCCAGTACTTC. Amino acids: CASSQGRGTQETQYF.

The chain is built from TRBV5-6 and TRBJ2-7; tentatively, D is TRBD2 (6 bases). The CDR3 loop spans 16 amino acids. Germline V gene data show CDR1 as SGHDT and CDR2 as YYEEEE. Trimming removed 0 bases from V and 6 bases from J, with 19 bases in between. CDR3 in DNA: TGTGCCAGCAGCTTGGGTTTTGGGGGGAGATTGGGCGAGCAGTACTTC. Translated, it gives CASSLGFGGRLGEQYF.

The genes are TRBV7-9 and TRBJ1-1, with D tentatively TRBD1 (6 bases). V lost 5 bases and J lost 2, with 15 bases in between. The CDR3 runs to 15 residues. CDR1 is SEHNR and CDR2 is FQNEAQ in the germline V gene (reference sequence). The CDR3 reads CASSDRRGSNTEAFF. The CDR3 DNA is TGTGCCAGCAGCGACCGCAGGGGCAGTAACACTGAAGCTTTCTTT. Using reference TRBV7-9 and TRBJ1-1 for the parts outside the CDR3, the full variable domain is DTGVSQNPRHKITKRGQNVTFRCDPISEHNRLYWYRQTLGQGPEFLTYFQNEAQLEKSRLLSDRFSAERPKGSFSTLEIQRTEQGDSAMYLCASSDRRGSNTEAFFGQGTRLTVV.